The text below deals with one T cell receptor (beta chain). Original processing methods: Reference gene primer amplification gave estimated nucleated cell counts. Libraries were prepared by immunoSEQ multiplex PCR; TCRdb keeps only in-frame clonotypes and omits some of them. V and J calls and clone size come straight from that table; D and trimming were deduced from the DNA. The sample holds 250,000 to 300,000 clones, 87% seen once. The data derive from a study of blood T cell repertoires in COVID-19. Study-level information: The United States, Italy and Spain were the sources of the acute and convalescent COVID-19 samples. PBMCs, B-cell-depleted T cells, or T cells provided the cDNA or gDNA that made up the material.

V was clipped by 5 bases and J by 8 bases, with 13 bases between them. CDR3 length: 13 residues. Germline V gene lookup returns CDR1 MNHEY and CDR2 SMNVEV (reference sequence). V usage is TRBV27 and J usage is TRBJ2-1, with D possibly TRBD1 on 5 matching bases. The sequenced sample was peripheral blood. This TCR was recovered from a woman aged 35 to 49 who had recovered from COVID-19. The CDR3 DNA sequence: TGTGCCAGCAGTATAACTCCAGGGTATGAGCAGTTCTTC. This encodes CASSITPGYEQFF.